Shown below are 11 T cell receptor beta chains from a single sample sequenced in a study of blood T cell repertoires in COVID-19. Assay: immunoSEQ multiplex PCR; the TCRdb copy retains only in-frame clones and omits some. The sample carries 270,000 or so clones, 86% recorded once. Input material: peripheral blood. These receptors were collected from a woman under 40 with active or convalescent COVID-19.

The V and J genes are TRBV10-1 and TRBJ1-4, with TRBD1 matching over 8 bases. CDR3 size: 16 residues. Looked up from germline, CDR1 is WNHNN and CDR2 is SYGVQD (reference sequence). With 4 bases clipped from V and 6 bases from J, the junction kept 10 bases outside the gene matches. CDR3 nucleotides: TGCGCCAGCAGTGGTCCCGCAGGGGGCGAGGATGAAAAACTGTTTTTT. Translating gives CASSGPAGGEDEKLFF.

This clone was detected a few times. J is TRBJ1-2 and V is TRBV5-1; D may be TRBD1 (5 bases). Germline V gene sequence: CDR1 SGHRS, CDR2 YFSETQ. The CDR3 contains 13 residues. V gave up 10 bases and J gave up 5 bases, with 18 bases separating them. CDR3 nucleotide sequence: TGCGCCCAACCTACCAGGGACTTTTATGGCTACACCTTC. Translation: CAQPTRDFYGYTF.

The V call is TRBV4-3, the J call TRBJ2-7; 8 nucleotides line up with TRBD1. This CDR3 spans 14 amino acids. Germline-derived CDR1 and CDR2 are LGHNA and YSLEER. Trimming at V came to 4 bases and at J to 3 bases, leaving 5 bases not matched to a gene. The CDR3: CASSPRTGNYEQYF. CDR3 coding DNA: TGCGCCAGCAGCCCGAGGACAGGGAACTACGAGCAGTACTTC.

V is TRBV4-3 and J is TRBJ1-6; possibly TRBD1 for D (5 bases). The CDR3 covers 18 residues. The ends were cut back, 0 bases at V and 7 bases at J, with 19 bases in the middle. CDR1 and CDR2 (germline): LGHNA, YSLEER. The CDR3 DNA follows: TGCGCCAGCAGCCAAGATTGGATCGGAGCGACAGTGAATTCACCCCTCCACTTT. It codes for CASSQDWIGATVNSPLHF.

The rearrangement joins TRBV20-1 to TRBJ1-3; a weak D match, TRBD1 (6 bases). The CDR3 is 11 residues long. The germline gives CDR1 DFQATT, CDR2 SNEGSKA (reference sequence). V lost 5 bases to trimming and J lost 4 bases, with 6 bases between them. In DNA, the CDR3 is TGCAGTGCTGACAGGGGAAACACCATATATTTT. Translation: CSADRGNTIYF.

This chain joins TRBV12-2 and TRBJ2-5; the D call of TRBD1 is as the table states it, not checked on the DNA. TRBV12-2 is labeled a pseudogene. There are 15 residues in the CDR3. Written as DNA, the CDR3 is TGTGCAAGTACACAGGGGTCACTACGACAAGAGACCCAGTACTTC. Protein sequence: CASTQGSLRQETQYF.

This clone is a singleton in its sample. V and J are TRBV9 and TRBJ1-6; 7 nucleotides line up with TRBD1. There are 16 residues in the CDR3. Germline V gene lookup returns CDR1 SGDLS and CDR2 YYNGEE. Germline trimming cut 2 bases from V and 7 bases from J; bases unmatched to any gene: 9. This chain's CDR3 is CASSVDPRGTNSPLHF. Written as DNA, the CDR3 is TGTGCCAGCAGCGTTGACCCCAGGGGGACAAATTCACCCCTCCACTTT.

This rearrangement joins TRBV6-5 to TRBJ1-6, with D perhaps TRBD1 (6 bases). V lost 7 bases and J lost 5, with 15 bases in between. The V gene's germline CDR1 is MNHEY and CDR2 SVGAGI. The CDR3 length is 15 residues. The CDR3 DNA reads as TGTGCCAGCAAGGGTGGGGGGGGGCATAATTCACCCCTCCACTTT. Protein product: CASKGGGGHNSPLHF.

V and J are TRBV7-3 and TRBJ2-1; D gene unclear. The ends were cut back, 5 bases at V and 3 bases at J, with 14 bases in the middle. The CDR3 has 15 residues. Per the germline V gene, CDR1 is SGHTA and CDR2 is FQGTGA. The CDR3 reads CASSQGSTIYNEQFF. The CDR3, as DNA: TGTGCCAGCAGCCAAGGTAGCACAATCTACAATGAGCAGTTCTTC.

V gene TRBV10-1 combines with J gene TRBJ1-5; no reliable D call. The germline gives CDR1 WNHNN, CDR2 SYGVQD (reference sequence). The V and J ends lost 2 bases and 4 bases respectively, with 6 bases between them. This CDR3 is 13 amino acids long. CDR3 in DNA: TGCGCCAGCAGTGAGAGGGAGAATCAGCCCCAGCATTTT. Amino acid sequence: CASSERENQPQHF.

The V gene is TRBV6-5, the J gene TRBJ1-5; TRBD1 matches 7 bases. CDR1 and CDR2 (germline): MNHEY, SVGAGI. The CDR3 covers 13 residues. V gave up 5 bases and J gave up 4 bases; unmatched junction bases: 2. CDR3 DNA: TGTGCCAGCAGTAAACAGGGGAATCAGCCCCAGCATTTT. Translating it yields CASSKQGNQPQHF.